This TCR beta chain was sequenced during a study of CD8+ T cells in alopecia areata. Study outcomes and limitations: The treated group had a single nonresponder, limiting CD8+ expansion-response conclusions.

Germline CDR1 is SGHTA and CDR2 is FQGNSA. Between the trimmed V and J ends, which lost 5 bases and 2 bases, there was a span of 22 bases. The CDR3 sequence is 18 residues long. In each case, RNA was isolated and then reverse transcribed into cDNA as the sequencing template. Clones were read by immunoSEQ multiplex PCR, and TCRdb kept only the in-frame ones, dropping some. The sample has around 200,000 clones; less than 65% are singletons. Treatment defined: oral pan-JAK inhibitor, 5-10 mg twice daily. A note on this clone: As yet, its antigen is unknown.

This TCR derives from a human donor with alopecia areata. This chain links TRBV7-2 with TRBJ1-3; D perhaps matches TRBD1 (6 bases). This specimen consisted of CD4+ T cells sorted from blood, obtained at week 4, from a patient treated with tofacitinib. The CDR3 is CASSPVGTAKGAGNTIYF. CDR3 DNA: TGTGCCAGCAGCCCCGTTGGGACCGCAAAGGGGGCTGGAAACACCATATATTTT.